Below, 28 T cell receptor beta chains from the same sample are listed, as sequenced in a study of cytomegalovirus exposure and HLA in healthy donors. PCR was performed using 60 Vbeta and 13 Jbeta primers. The method was immunoSEQ multiplex PCR; TCRdb's version includes in-frame clones alone and lacks a portion of them. The sample carries about 130,000 clones, 70% to 80% recorded once. Material for sequencing was PBMCs. The receptors shown here come from a woman aged 55-69 years in good health and CMV-seropositive.

This clone was seen a handful of times. The chain is built from TRBV29-1 and TRBJ1-1; D is unresolved. The CDR3 runs 14 residues. Trimming left V 5 bases short and J 4 bases short, with 17 bases between. Germline-derived CDR1 and CDR2 are SQVTM and ANQGSEA. The CDR3 DNA reads TGCAGCGTTTCGTATAGTTCTGGCGGCACTGAAGCTTTCTTT. It yields the protein CSVSYSSGGTEAFF.

This clone was seen just once. The junction shows a germline mismatch at one end, possibly a read error. The chain joins TRBV20-1 to TRBJ1-1; no reliable D call. Germline-derived CDR1 and CDR2 are DFQATT and SNEGSKA (reference sequence). There are 11 residues in the CDR3. CDR3 amino acids: CSAPENTEVFF. CDR3 nucleotide sequence: TGCAGTGCTCCGGAGAACACTGAAGTTTTCTTT.

This clone was counted between two and nine times. This chain joins TRBV5-6 and TRBJ2-7, with TRBD2 as a possible D gene (6 bases). Trimming took 0 bases from V and 0 from J, leaving 10 bases between them. Germline assignment: CDR1 SGHDT and CDR2 YYEEEE. The CDR3 loop spans 15 amino acids. Here the CDR3 DNA reads TGTGCCAGCAGCTTGGGCGGGGCAAGCTCCTACGAGCAGTACTTC. Protein: CASSLGGASSYEQYF.

The rearrangement joins TRBV5-1 to TRBJ1-2; 10 nucleotides line up with TRBD1. CDR1 SGHRS and CDR2 YFSETQ come from the germline V gene. CDR3 length: 14 residues. Germline trimming cut 0 bases from V and 9 bases from J; bases unmatched to any gene: 5. The CDR3 sequence: CASSLETGGQRYTF. The CDR3 nucleotides are TGCGCCAGCAGCTTGGAGACAGGGGGCCAGCGCTACACCTTC. Full variable domain (outside the CDR3, taken from reference TRBV5-1 and TRBJ1-2): KAGVTQTPRYLIKTRGQQVTLSCSPISGHRSVSWYQQTPGQGLQFLFEYFSETQRNKGNFPGRFSGRQFSNSRSEMNVSTLELGDSALYLCASSLETGGQRYTFGSGTRLTVV.

CDR3 sequence: CASSLLAGMPTGELFF. The CDR3, as DNA: TGTGCCAGCAGCTTACTAGCGGGGATGCCCACCGGGGAGCTGTTTTTT. V gene TRBV5-6 combines with J gene TRBJ2-2; TRBD2 matches 10 bases. With V trimmed by 2 bases and J by 4 bases, 5 bases remained unmatched. The germline V gene has CDR1 SGHDT and CDR2 YYEEEE. There are 16 residues in the CDR3.

The chain joins TRBV5-4 to TRBJ2-3; D may be TRBD1 (5 bases). Trimming removed 4 bases from V and 2 bases from J, with 11 bases in between. CDR1 and CDR2 (germline): SGHNT, YYREEE (reference sequence). The CDR3 length is 14 residues. The CDR3 protein is CASSTGCYTDTQYF. The CDR3 DNA reads as TGTGCCAGCAGCACAGGTTGCTACACAGATACGCAGTATTTT.

This clone was counted only a few times. The chain recombines TRBV5-1 with TRBJ2-2; D gene uncertain. Looked up from germline, CDR1 is SGHRS and CDR2 is YFSETQ. CDR3 length: 14 amino acids. Between the trimmed V and J ends, which lost 0 bases and 9 bases, there was a span of 12 bases. The CDR3 DNA reads TGCGCCAGCAGCTTGGCCGCTCAGTCAAGGGAGCTGTTTTTT. Encoded protein: CASSLAAQSRELFF.

The chain joins TRBV5-1 to TRBJ1-2; 9 positions agree with TRBD1. This CDR3 region has 15 residues. CDR1 is SGHRS and CDR2 is YFSETQ in the germline V gene. The trim removed 1 base at V and 7 bases at J, leaving 8 bases unmatched. The CDR3 DNA reads as TGCGCCAGCAGCTTGTCGGGACAGGGCTATCGTGGCTACACCTTC. This translates into CASSLSGQGYRGYTF.

The gene calls are TRBV5-1 and TRBJ1-1; no clear D. The ends were cut back, 1 base at V and 2 bases at J, with 12 bases in the middle. CDR1 SGHRS and CDR2 YFSETQ come from the germline V gene. The CDR3 totals 15 residues. Written as DNA, the CDR3 is TGCGCCAGCAGCTTGCGGAGATCTAGTAACACTGAAGCTTTCTTT. Translated: CASSLRRSSNTEAFF.

This clone has just one count. This chain joins TRBV2 and TRBJ2-1; D not resolved. Between the trimmed V and J ends, which lost 2 bases and 2 bases, there was a span of 10 bases. There are 15 residues in the CDR3. CDR1 is SNHLY and CDR2 is FYNNEI in the germline V gene. CDR3 DNA: TGTGCCAGCAGTGAAAACTACTTAACCTACAATGAGCAGTTCTTC. Translation: CASSENYLTYNEQFF.

V usage is TRBV11-1 and J usage is TRBJ2-1, with 9 bases lining up with TRBD1. Trimming at V came to 1 base and at J to 4 bases, leaving 11 bases not matched to a gene. Germline CDR1 is SGHAT and CDR2 is FQDESV (reference sequence). The CDR3 totals 18 residues. The chain's CDR3 is CASSLGASGTGLYNEQFF. CDR3 bases: TGTGCCAGCAGCTTAGGGGCTTCCGGGACAGGGTTATACAATGAGCAGTTCTTC.

This clone was counted once. This sequence joins TRBV5-1 and TRBJ2-7; possibly TRBD2 for D (5 bases). The CDR3 has 13 amino acids. CDR1 SGHRS and CDR2 YFSETQ come from the germline V gene. V was shortened by 4 bases and J by 3 bases, with 11 bases between the two germline ends. CDR3 sequence reads: CASSRGQFYEQYF. As DNA, the CDR3 is TGCGCCAGCAGCCGGGGTCAGTTCTACGAGCAGTACTTC.

The V call is TRBV5-8, the J call TRBJ2-7, with 9 bases identical to TRBD1. J lost 6 bases, V lost 0 bases, and 7 bases had no gene match. The CDR3 loop spans 15 amino acids. The germline V gene encodes CDR1 SGHTS and CDR2 YDEGEE. This chain's CDR3 is CASSLGDRVVLEQYF. Here the CDR3 DNA reads TGTGCCAGCAGCTTGGGGGACAGGGTCGTTCTCGAGCAGTACTTC.

This clone was recorded once. The chain combines TRBV29-1 with TRBJ2-1; 7 bases map to TRBD1. The V gene end was trimmed by 7 bases and the J gene end by 4 bases; junction bases not matched to a gene: 7. The CDR3 spans 13 residues. Germline CDR1 SQVTM, CDR2 ANQGSEA. The CDR3 reads CSAGTDSYNEQFF. CDR3 in DNA: TGCAGCGCAGGGACAGACTCATACAATGAGCAGTTCTTC.

This chain joins TRBV11-3 and TRBJ2-1; tentative D call: TRBD1 (5 bases). The germline V gene encodes CDR1 SGHNT and CDR2 YENEEA. Trimming removed 7 bases from V and 3 bases from J, with 7 bases in between. The CDR3 runs 12 residues. In nucleotides, the CDR3 is TGTGCCAGCAAAGGGGACTACAATGAGCAGTTCTTC. As protein: CASKGDYNEQFF.

The chain employs TRBV9 and TRBJ1-1; 10 bases map to TRBD1. This CDR3 has 15 amino acids. Per germline, CDR1 SGDLS and CDR2 YYNGEE. V shed 0 bases and J 5 bases; nucleotides not matched to a gene: 4. Here the CDR3 DNA reads TGTGCCAGCAGCGTAGAGGGACAGGGGCAAACTGAAGCTTTCTTT. Amino acids: CASSVEGQGQTEAFF.

The CDR3 loop is CASSSQGILGGYTF. CDR3 coding DNA: TGCGCCAGCAGCTCACAGGGGATTTTAGGTGGCTACACCTTC. This rearrangement joins TRBV5-1 to TRBJ1-2, with 7 bases that match TRBD1. Germline V CDR1 and CDR2: SGHRS, YFSETQ. Trimming at V came to 3 bases and at J to 7 bases, leaving 9 bases not matched to a gene. The CDR3 runs 14 residues.

The gene calls are TRBV6-1 and TRBJ1-1; 7 positions agree with TRBD1. The CDR3 runs 15 residues. V lost 5 bases, J lost 1 base, and 7 bases stayed unmatched. The germline CDR1 and CDR2 sequences are MNHNS and SASEGT. The CDR3 here is CASSSTGISNTEAFF. CDR3 bases: TGTGCCAGCAGTTCGACAGGGATTTCGAACACTGAAGCTTTCTTT.

The rearrangement uses TRBV5-1 and TRBJ2-1, with 14 bases identical to TRBD2. The CDR3 contains 15 residues. V dropped 8 bases and J dropped 6; count of bases not matched to a gene: 7. CDR1 and CDR2 (germline): SGHRS, YFSETQ. CDR3 protein: CASGLGLAGVNEQFF. The CDR3 coding sequence is TGCGCCAGTGGTCTGGGACTAGCGGGGGTCAATGAGCAGTTCTTC.

The V call is TRBV9, the J call TRBJ1-1; 9 nucleotides agree with TRBD1. The V gene end was trimmed by 5 bases and the J gene end by 2 bases; junction bases not matched to a gene: 13. The V gene's germline CDR1 is SGDLS and CDR2 YYNGEE. The CDR3 covers 17 residues. The CDR3, as DNA: TGTGCCAGCAGTACACCGGGACAGGGTAAACAAAACACTGAAGCTTTCTTT. Its translation: CASSTPGQGKQNTEAFF.

V usage is TRBV18 and J usage is TRBJ1-5; D is possibly TRBD1 (6 bases). CDR1 and CDR2 (germline): KGHSH, LQKENI. The CDR3 contains 16 residues. The V gene lost 2 bases and the J gene lost 5 bases, with 16 bases spanning the gap. CDR3 bases: TGTGCCAGCTCACCAAGGGCCCAGGGGCTCGATCAGCCCCAGCATTTT. Its protein product is CASSPRAQGLDQPQHF.

The rearrangement joins TRBV28 to TRBJ2-1, with TRBD1 identical over 9 bases. Per the germline V gene, CDR1 is MDHEN and CDR2 is SYDVKM. The length of the CDR3 is 15 residues. V was clipped by 8 bases and J by 0 bases; unmatched bases: 5. The DNA for the CDR3 is TGTGCCAGCGGCCCGACAGGGGGCTCCTACAATGAGCAGTTCTTC. Protein sequence: CASGPTGGSYNEQFF.

The genes are TRBV7-2 and TRBJ1-2; D might be TRBD1 (5 bases). CDR1 and CDR2 from the germline V gene are SGHTA and FQGNSA. CDR3 length equals 14 residues. Trimming left V 9 bases short and J 8 bases short, with 22 bases between. In DNA form, the CDR3 reads TGTGCCAGTTCTCGGGACTCCTTACCTGTAGGCTACACCTTC. This sequence encodes CASSRDSLPVGYTF.

This clone was picked up many times. J is TRBJ1-4 and V is TRBV6-5, with TRBD1 matching 7 bases. The CDR3 sequence is 13 residues long. CDR1 MNHEY and CDR2 SVGAGI come from the germline V gene. Unmatched junction bases numbered 2, after V lost 3 bases and J lost 7 bases. CDR3 region: CASSYNRGEKLFF. Written as DNA, the CDR3 is TGTGCCAGCAGTTATAACAGGGGTGAAAAACTGTTTTTT.

This clone came up a few times. The chain is built from TRBV13 and TRBJ2-4; 12 bases are shared with TRBD2. Germline V gene data show CDR1 as PRHDT and CDR2 as FYEKMQ (reference sequence). Unmatched junction bases numbered 9, after V lost 3 bases and J lost 0 bases. The CDR3 sequence is 19 residues long. The CDR3 reads CASSFLGLAGSLAKNIQYF. Here the CDR3 DNA reads TGTGCCAGCAGCTTTCTGGGACTAGCGGGTTCCCTAGCCAAAAACATTCAGTACTTC.

The chain recombines TRBV2 with TRBJ1-3; D perhaps matches TRBD1 (6 bases). In germline, CDR1 is SNHLY, CDR2 FYNNEI. Trimming took off 1 base at V and 0 bases at J, with 19 bases between the two ends. The CDR3 extends over 19 amino acids. The CDR3 DNA is TGTGCCAGCAGTGAAGAGGGCAGGGACATACTATTCTCTGGAAACACCATATATTTT. It specifies CASSEEGRDILFSGNTIYF.

The V call is TRBV5-5, the J call TRBJ2-3; D unclear. This CDR3 is built from 13 residues. V was clipped by 4 bases and J by 6 bases, with 12 bases between them. CDR1 is SGHKS, CDR2 YYEKEE, per germline (reference sequence). The CDR3 here is CASSETDSDTQYF. The CDR3 DNA is TGTGCCAGCAGCGAAACAGATTCGGATACGCAGTATTTT.

This rearrangement joins TRBV27 to TRBJ2-6; no reliable D call. Germline V gene sequence: CDR1 MNHEY, CDR2 SMNVEV (reference sequence). This CDR3 region has 13 residues. Trimming shortened V by 7 bases and J by 4 bases, and 8 bases separated the two germline ends. Here the CDR3 DNA reads TGTGCCAGCACGAGGCGAGGGGCCAACGTCCTGACTTTC. This codes for CASTRRGANVLTF.